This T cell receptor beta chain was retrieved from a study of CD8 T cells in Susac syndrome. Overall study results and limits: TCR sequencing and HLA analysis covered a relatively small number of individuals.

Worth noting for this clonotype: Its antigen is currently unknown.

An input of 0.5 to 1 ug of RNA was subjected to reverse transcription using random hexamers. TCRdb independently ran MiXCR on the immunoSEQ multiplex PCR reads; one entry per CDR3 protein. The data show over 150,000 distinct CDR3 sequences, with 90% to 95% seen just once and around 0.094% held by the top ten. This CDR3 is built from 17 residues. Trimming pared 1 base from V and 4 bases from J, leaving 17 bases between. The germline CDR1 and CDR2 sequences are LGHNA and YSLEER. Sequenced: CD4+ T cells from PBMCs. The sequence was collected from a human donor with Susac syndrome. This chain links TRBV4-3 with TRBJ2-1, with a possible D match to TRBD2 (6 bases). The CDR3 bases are TGCGCCAGCAGCCAAGGTGGCGGGGAGATCACATACAATGAGCAGTTCTTC. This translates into CASSQGGGEITYNEQFF.